This T cell receptor beta chain was captured in a study of human T cells and chemical hapten exposure (dated by TCRdb to the early 2020s). With regard to the full study: For sensitization, 2% DPC in acetone was applied to a 2 cm by 2 cm area of upper inner arm skin. Throughout the study period of around 24 weeks, patients also received therapeutic DPC doses to the scalp every week. Patch testing on the upper back used Finn chambers containing 0.01% DPC, with scoring done after 6 days according to International Contact Dermatitis Research Group standards. Alopecia areata with under or over 50% scalp involvement, alopecia totalis and alopecia universalis were represented in the patient cohort, which was mostly female. Libraries were combined into a pool for sequencing, and differences in TCR yield between samples came mainly from small differences in library volumes within the pool. Peripheral blood TCR repertoire changes were tracked in vivo in alopecia patients during primary and secondary sensitization to the hapten diphenylcyclopropenone (DPC). Patient blood was sampled pre-sensitization (week 0) and at 2, 6 and about 24 weeks after DPC sensitization. Blood for TCR sequencing was provided by twenty-nine alopecia patients at one to four time points (pre-sensitization, 2, 6 and 24 weeks).

V is pared back by 0 bases and J by 0 bases, with 8 bases lying between the germline termini. Based on the germline V gene, the CDR1 and CDR2 sequences are LGHNA and YNFKEQ. Including the terminal cysteine and phenylalanine, the CDR3 comprises 15 residues. Only the CDR3 part of the read is kept: 45 bases, read in frame from the first base. The paper as a whole reports these results and caveats: DPC sensitization did not change the number of TCRs with a frequency above 1 in 1000, and there was no evidence of changes in global repertoire structure. Patch test score correlated positively with the number of PT1 expanded TCRs, reaching significance at thresholds 8, 16 and 32 but not at 4. Expanded TCRs formed significantly more large CDR3 similarity clusters than pre-sensitization or healthy control sets, consistent with antigen-driven responses. Repeated subsampling changed both the strength of the expansion versus patch-test correlation and the threshold at which that correlation became significant. Because all patients had alopecia, a presumed autoimmune disease, the immune response of the patients might differ from that of healthy individuals.

What the time point label conveys for this sample: patch test 3, about 24 weeks after DPC sensitization. The treatment or condition label on this specimen signifies: therapeutic diphenylcyclopropenone sensitization with weekly scalp DPC. At every patch-test visit, the blood draw took place before the patch test was put on. Patients were considered eligible if aged 18 to 70, diagnosed with alopecia and deemed suitable for DPC therapy, and patients were excluded if pregnant. Total RNA was isolated from unfractionated whole blood collected in Tempus Blood RNA tubes. The library was generated by RACE. Sequencing was carried out with a NextSeq 500. Library preparation attached unique molecular identifiers to individual cDNA molecules for quantitative, reproducible TCR counting. Each blood RNA sample was used to sequence both TCR alpha and TCR beta chains. The authors processed their data as follows. The median number of TCRs per sample was 95,638, ranging from about 20,000 to 690,600. The Decombinator software suite was used to annotate the V, J and CDR3 of the TCR reads. To make PS versus PT1 abundance plots, every sample was subsampled to the same number of TCRs (28,000). TCRs were defined as expanded if absent before sensitization and observed at least eight times at the 2-week time point. TCRdb's own reprocessing of the public reads used fastp at Q25 and MiXCR and kept productive beta chains. For every CDR3 protein sequence, its rows merge into one entry that carries the most common genes and DNA. None of the V and J calls come from the authors' own analysis; TCRdb made them. The sample includes roughly 50,000 distinct CDR3 sequences, with roughly a tenth observed a single time. Roughly 17% of the sample comes from the top ten.

To note about this clonotype: What antigen it recognizes has not been identified. No base quality values were provided; no much bigger clone lies one nucleotide off.

Sequences were derived from whole blood, sampled in connection with sensitization to the hapten diphenylcyclopropenone (DPC). This receptor was taken from a woman aged 40 to 50 with alopecia areata. Some clones in this sample may be carry-over from other donors' samples. The chain was built from TRBV4-2 and TRBJ1-1, with the D gene uncertain. For the CDR3, the sequence is CASSQDPAMNTEAFF. At the DNA level, the sequence is TGTGCCAGCAGCCAAGATCCCGCGATGAACACTGAAGCTTTCTTT.